Each of the 8 T cell receptor beta chains below was sequenced from the same sample in a study of T cells expressing NK-cell markers. TCRdb re-called the 5' RACE reads and shows each CDR3 protein once, DNA omitted. The table lists 450,000 to 600,000 distinct CDR3 sequences. The sample comprised blood T cells: a sorted CD56 or NKG2C T cell subset, CD4+ or CD8+ T cells, or bulk PBMC T cells (not recorded which). The source of these receptors is a man between 18 and 29 years old in good health.

The CDR3 loop is CASSLSEGGSTDTQYF. The chain has TRBV18 and TRBJ2-3; without DNA, the TCRdb call of TRBD1 cannot be checked. The V gene's germline CDR1 is KGHSH and CDR2 LQKENI. The CDR3 spans 16 residues.

V is TRBV6-1 and J is TRBJ1-1; checking the TCRdb D call of TRBD1 is not possible without DNA. The length of the CDR3 is 16 residues. The germline gives CDR1 MNHNS, CDR2 SASEGT. CDR3 protein: CASSPTGWGRGTEAFF.

This rearrangement joins TRBV7-8 to TRBJ2-5; TCRdb outputs TRBD2, but without DNA this stays unchecked. Germline lookup yields CDR1 SGHVS and CDR2 FQNEAQ. The length of the CDR3 is 16 residues. The CDR3 sequence: CASSSSAGARQETQYF.

The genes are TRBV12-3 or TRBV12-4 and TRBJ1-2. This CDR3 is 14 amino acids long. The CDR3 region is CASSSPTENYGYTF.

This chain uses TRBV12-3 or TRBV12-4 with TRBJ2-2; TCRdb picks TRBD2, but there is no DNA to check that call. This CDR3 contains 14 residues. The CDR3 loop reads CASNTLVFNGELFF.

The chain employs TRBV29-1 and TRBJ2-1; the D call of TRBD2 rests on TCRdb alone, since no DNA is present to check it. In germline, CDR1 is SQVTM, CDR2 ANQGSEA. This CDR3 region has 15 residues. The CDR3 is CSALSGRVSYNEQFF.

This chain uses TRBV11-2 with TRBJ2-1; TCRdb returns TRBD2, unconfirmable since there is no DNA. This CDR3 is built from 15 residues. Germline CDR1 reads SGHAT; CDR2 reads FQNNGV. The CDR3 region is CASSLLAGHRDEQFF.

The rearrangement uses TRBV19 and TRBJ2-7; TCRdb names TRBD2, which stays unverified in the absence of DNA. The CDR3 runs to 14 residues. Germline V gene sequence: CDR1 LNHDA, CDR2 SQIVND (reference sequence). CDR3 residues: CASSIAGLLYEQYF.